This T cell receptor beta chain was observed in a study of identical twins. As regards this clonotype: No antigen is known for it.

Study-wide findings and caveats: The study found excess low generation probability among twin-shared out-of-frame alpha sequences. Twins' excess sharing was less marked for out-of-frame beta sequences.

The CDR3 is 14 residues long. V lost 0 bases and J 7 bases, leaving 11 bases between the germline ends. Germline V CDR1 and CDR2: SGHDT, YYEEEE. Unique molecular identifiers were in the cDNA, with template-switch universal primer binding. TCRdb analysed the 5' RACE reads with MiXCR anew, one entry per CDR3 protein. The sample has nearly 650,000 distinct CDR3 sequences, under 8.5% seen once. The same sample was also studied in work on yellow fever vaccine responses in identical twins. That investigation notes: Reportedly, twins showed a vaccine T cell response that looked partly convergent and partly personalized.

The chain is built from TRBV5-6 and TRBJ2-1, with D possibly matching TRBD2 (6 bases). Sequencing was carried out using PBMCs. The TCR comes from a woman aged 18-29 years in good health. CDR3: CASSLGGVENEQFF. CDR3 DNA sequence: TGTGCCAGCAGCTTGGGGGGGGTGGAGAATGAGCAGTTCTTC.